Listed here are 14 T cell receptor beta chains from one sample, sequenced in a study of T cell changes during pregnancy in multiple sclerosis. Data came from immunoSEQ multiplex PCR; TCRdb stores just in-frame clones and leaves some out. The sample gives 75,000 to 95,000 clones, just over 90% of which show up once; 2.5% is in the top ten. Specimen: peripheral blood, collected in the second trimester of pregnancy. Receptors were obtained from a female donor with multiple sclerosis, enrolled in a pregnancy study.

The V call is TRBV5-6, the J call TRBJ1-3; D is unresolved. The CDR3 extends over 16 amino acids. V was shortened by 1 base and J by 0 bases, with 11 bases between the two germline ends. Per the germline V gene, CDR1 is SGHDT and CDR2 is YYEEEE. CDR3 protein: CASSLITAVSGNTIYF. The CDR3 DNA reads TGTGCCAGCAGCTTGATTACAGCTGTCTCTGGAAACACCATATATTTT.

This chain uses TRBV7-9 with TRBJ1-2; 8 nucleotides match TRBD1. The CDR3 has 16 amino acids. Germline CDR1 SEHNR, CDR2 FQNEAQ (reference sequence). Germline trimming cut 7 bases from V and 1 base from J; bases unmatched to any gene: 11. CDR3 residues: CASTKLLGQVNYGYTF. CDR3 DNA: TGTGCCAGCACCAAACTACTGGGACAGGTTAACTATGGCTACACCTTC.

The chain combines TRBV7-6 with TRBJ2-5; D is possibly TRBD2 (6 bases). The CDR3 is 15 residues long. Trimming stripped 2 bases from V and 2 bases from J, with 12 bases between. Germline V gene data show CDR1 as SGHVS and CDR2 as FNYEAQ. The CDR3 nucleotides read TGTGCCAGCAGCTTACTACCTGGGGGGCAAGAGACCCAGTACTTC. Encoded protein: CASSLLPGGQETQYF.

J is TRBJ2-3 and V is TRBV6-6, with 12 positions matching TRBD2. V lost 2 bases and J lost 2; bases outside the gene matches: 2. Germline V gives CDR1 MNHNY, CDR2 SVGAGI (reference sequence). This CDR3 is built from 16 residues. CDR3 protein: CASSYTSGGFTDTQYF. The CDR3 DNA reads as TGTGCCAGCAGTTACACTAGCGGGGGGTTCACAGATACGCAGTATTTT.

The CDR3 sequence: CATASGAGETQYF. As DNA, the CDR3 is TGCGCCACGGCATCAGGGGCAGGCGAGACCCAGTACTTC. The chain joins TRBV4-1 to TRBJ2-5, with D possibly matching TRBD1 (6 bases). Germline V CDR1 and CDR2: MGHRA, YSYEKL. Deletions cut 10 bases from V and 5 bases from J, with 17 bases between. The CDR3 is 13 residues long.

This chain links TRBV4-2 with TRBJ1-5, with TRBD1 as a possible D gene (5 bases). Germline V gene lookup returns CDR1 LGHNA and CDR2 YNFKEQ. The V gene lost 0 bases and the J gene lost 5 bases, with 11 bases spanning the gap. The CDR3 runs to 15 residues. CDR3 nucleotides: TGTGCCAGCAGCCAAGATGGGACTTACGATCAGCCCCAGCATTTT. The encoded protein is CASSQDGTYDQPQHF.

The gene calls are TRBV27 and TRBJ1-1; no clear D gene. Germline V lookup: CDR1 MNHEY, CDR2 SMNVEV (reference sequence). The CDR3 runs to 15 residues. Trimming pared 0 bases from V and 0 bases from J, leaving 8 bases between. The CDR3 nucleotides are TGTGCCAGCAGTTTATCGGGCAGCATGAACACTGAAGCTTTCTTT. Encoded protein: CASSLSGSMNTEAFF.

The chain is built from TRBV6-5 and TRBJ2-5; D perhaps matches TRBD1 (6 bases). With 5 bases removed from V and 5 bases from J, the gap between germline ends came to 15 bases. CDR3 size: 14 residues. Germline-derived CDR1 and CDR2 are MNHEY and SVGAGI. CDR3 loop: CASSHRDSRETQYF. The DNA of the CDR3 is TGTGCCAGCAGTCACAGGGATTCTCGGGAGACCCAGTACTTC.

The chain has TRBV6-5 and TRBJ1-2; no reliable D call. The V gene's germline CDR1 is MNHEY and CDR2 SVGAGI. The CDR3 contains 14 residues. The V gene lost 7 bases and the J gene lost 2 bases, with 14 bases spanning the gap. The CDR3 protein is CASISTGWNYGYTF. The CDR3 nucleotides are TGTGCCAGCATCTCCACCGGGTGGAACTATGGCTACACCTTC.

The chain recombines TRBV5-1 with TRBJ2-1, with TRBD1 matching over 7 bases. From germline, CDR1 is SGHRS and CDR2 YFSETQ. This CDR3 has 13 amino acids. Trimming removed 2 bases from V and 5 bases from J; junction bases left unmatched: 1. The CDR3 DNA reads TGCGCCAGCAGCTTAGGGACAGACAATGAGCAGTTCTTC. Residues: CASSLGTDNEQFF. Complete variable domain (other parts from reference TRBV5-1 and TRBJ2-1): KAGVTQTPRYLIKTRGQQVTLSCSPISGHRSVSWYQQTPGQGLQFLFEYFSETQRNKGNFPGRFSGRQFSNSRSEMNVSTLELGDSALYLCASSLGTDNEQFFGPGTRLTVL.

This chain links TRBV14 with TRBJ1-1; D remains ambiguous. The CDR3 consists of 14 residues. Per the germline V gene, CDR1 is SGHDN and CDR2 is FVKESK. Trimming removed 0 bases from V and 1 base from J, with 6 bases in between. The CDR3 DNA reads as TGTGCCAGCAGCCAAGATTTGCGGAACACTGAAGCTTTCTTT. Translated, it gives CASSQDLRNTEAFF.

The sample holds one count of this clone. The chain combines TRBV5-1 with TRBJ2-2; a possible D gene is TRBD2 (5 bases). The CDR3 spans 15 residues. Germline CDR1 SGHRS, CDR2 YFSETQ. V was clipped by 2 bases and J by 1 base, with 9 bases between them. The CDR3 DNA sequence: TGCGCCAGCAGCTTAGCGGTAATGAACACCGGGGAGCTGTTTTTT. Translated, it gives CASSLAVMNTGELFF. The entire variable domain, with the rest obtained from reference TRBV5-1 and TRBJ2-2, is as follows: KAGVTQTPRYLIKTRGQQVTLSCSPISGHRSVSWYQQTPGQGLQFLFEYFSETQRNKGNFPGRFSGRQFSNSRSEMNVSTLELGDSALYLCASSLAVMNTGELFFGEGSRLTVL.

The J gene is TRBJ1-6, the V gene TRBV10-3; unclear D gene. The V end lost 2 bases, the J end lost 10 bases, and 18 bases lay between the germline ends. Germline values: CDR1 ENHRY, CDR2 SYGVKD. This CDR3 has 16 residues. CDR3 DNA sequence: TGTGCCATCAGTGAGAGTGCGGGATCCCCGGCCTCACCCCTCCACTTT. Protein product: CAISESAGSPASPLHF.

The chain combines TRBV2 with TRBJ1-4, with D possibly being TRBD1 (5 bases). V gave up 3 bases and J gave up 7 bases, with 15 bases separating them. Looked up from germline, CDR1 is SNHLY and CDR2 is FYNNEI. The CDR3 has 15 amino acids. The CDR3 region is CASSDGAGGTEKLFF. The CDR3 region has the DNA TGTGCCAGCAGTGACGGGGCAGGAGGGACTGAAAAACTGTTTTTT.